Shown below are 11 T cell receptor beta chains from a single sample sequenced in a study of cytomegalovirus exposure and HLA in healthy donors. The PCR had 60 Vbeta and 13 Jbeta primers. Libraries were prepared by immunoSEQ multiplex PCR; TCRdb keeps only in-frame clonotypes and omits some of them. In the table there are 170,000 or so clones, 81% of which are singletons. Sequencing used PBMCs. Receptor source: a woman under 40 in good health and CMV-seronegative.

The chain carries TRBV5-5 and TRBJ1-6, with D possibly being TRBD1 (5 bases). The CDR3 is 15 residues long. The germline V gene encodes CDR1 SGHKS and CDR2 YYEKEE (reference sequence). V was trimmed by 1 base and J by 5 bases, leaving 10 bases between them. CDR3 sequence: CASSLLGANNSPLHF. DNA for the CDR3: TGTGCCAGCAGCTTGTTAGGGGCGAATAATTCACCCCTCCACTTT. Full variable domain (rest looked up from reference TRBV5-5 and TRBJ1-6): DAGVTQSPTHLIKTRGQQVTLRCSPISGHKSVSWYQQVLGQGPQFIFQYYEKEERGRGNFPDRFSARQFPNYSSELNVNALLLGDSALYLCASSLLGANNSPLHFGNGTRLTVT.

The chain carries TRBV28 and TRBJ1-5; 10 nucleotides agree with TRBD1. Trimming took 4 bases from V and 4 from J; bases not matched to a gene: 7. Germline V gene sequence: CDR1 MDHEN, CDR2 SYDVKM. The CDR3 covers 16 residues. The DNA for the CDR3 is TGTGCCAGCAGTTCCCCCGGGACAGGGGTGAATCAGCCCCAGCATTTT. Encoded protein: CASSSPGTGVNQPQHF.

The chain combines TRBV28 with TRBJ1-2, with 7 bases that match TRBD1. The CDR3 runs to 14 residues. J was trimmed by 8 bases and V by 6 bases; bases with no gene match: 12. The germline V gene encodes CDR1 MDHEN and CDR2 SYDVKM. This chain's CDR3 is CASRPAGGPVGYTF. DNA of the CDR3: TGTGCCAGCAGACCCGCAGGGGGGCCAGTAGGCTACACCTTC.

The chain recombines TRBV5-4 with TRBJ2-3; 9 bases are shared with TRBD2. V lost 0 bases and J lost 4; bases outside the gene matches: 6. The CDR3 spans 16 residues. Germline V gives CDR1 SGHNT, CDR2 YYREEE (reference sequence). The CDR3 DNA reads TGTGCCAGCAGCTTGGCTGGGACTAGCCGACCAGATACGCAGTATTTT. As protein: CASSLAGTSRPDTQYF.

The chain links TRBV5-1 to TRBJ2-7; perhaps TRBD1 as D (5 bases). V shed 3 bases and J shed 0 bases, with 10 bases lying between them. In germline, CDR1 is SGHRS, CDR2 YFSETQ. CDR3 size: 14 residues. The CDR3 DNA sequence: TGCGCCAGCAGCTGGCAGGGCAGCTCCTACGAGCAGTACTTC. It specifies CASSWQGSSYEQYF.

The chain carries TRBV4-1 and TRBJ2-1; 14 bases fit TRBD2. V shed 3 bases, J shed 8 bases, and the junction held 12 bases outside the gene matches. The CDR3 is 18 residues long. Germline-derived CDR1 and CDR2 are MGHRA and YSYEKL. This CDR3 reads CASSHGLAGGKTVHEQFF. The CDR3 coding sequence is TGCGCCAGCAGCCATGGACTAGCGGGGGGCAAAACTGTCCATGAGCAGTTCTTC.

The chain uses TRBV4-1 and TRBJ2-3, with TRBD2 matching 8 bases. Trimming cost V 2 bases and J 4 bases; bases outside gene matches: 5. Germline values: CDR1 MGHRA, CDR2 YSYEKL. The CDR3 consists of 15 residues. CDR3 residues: CASSQSLAGSDTQYF. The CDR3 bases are TGCGCCAGCAGCCAATCGTTAGCGGGATCAGATACGCAGTATTTT.

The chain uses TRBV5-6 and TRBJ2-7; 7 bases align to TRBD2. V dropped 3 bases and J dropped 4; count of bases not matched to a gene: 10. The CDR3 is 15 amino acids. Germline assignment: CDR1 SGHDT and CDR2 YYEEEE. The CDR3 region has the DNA TGTGCCAGCAGCTCCCCACTAGCGCCTATTTACGAGCAGTACTTC. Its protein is CASSSPLAPIYEQYF. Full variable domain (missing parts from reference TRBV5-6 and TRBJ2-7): DAGVTQSPTHLIKTRGQQVTLRCSPKSGHDTVSWYQQALGQGPQFIFQYYEEEERQRGNFPDRFSGHQFPNYSSELNVNALLLGDSALYLCASSSPLAPIYEQYFGPGTRLTVT.

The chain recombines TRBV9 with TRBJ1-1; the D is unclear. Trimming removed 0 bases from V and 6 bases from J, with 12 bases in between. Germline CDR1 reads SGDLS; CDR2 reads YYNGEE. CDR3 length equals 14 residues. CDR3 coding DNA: TGTGCCAGCAGCGTAGAAGGAGGGTCGCCTGAAGCTTTCTTT. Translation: CASSVEGGSPEAFF. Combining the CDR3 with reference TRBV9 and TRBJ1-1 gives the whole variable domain DSGVTQTPKHLITATGQRVTLRCSPRSGDLSVYWYQQSLDQGLQFLIQYYNGEERAKGNILERFSAQQFPDLHSELNLSSLELGDSALYFCASSVEGGSPEAFFGQGTRLTVV.

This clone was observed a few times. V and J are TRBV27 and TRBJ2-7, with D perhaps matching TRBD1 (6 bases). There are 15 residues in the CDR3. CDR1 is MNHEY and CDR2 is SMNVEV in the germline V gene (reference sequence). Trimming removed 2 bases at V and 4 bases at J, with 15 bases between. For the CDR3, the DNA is TGTGCCAGCAGTTTACAGATCAGGGGAAGTTACGAGCAGTACTTC. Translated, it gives CASSLQIRGSYEQYF.

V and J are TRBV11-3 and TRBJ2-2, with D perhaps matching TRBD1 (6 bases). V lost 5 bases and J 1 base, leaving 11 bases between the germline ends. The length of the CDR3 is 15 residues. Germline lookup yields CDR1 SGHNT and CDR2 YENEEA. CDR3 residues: CASSDQGLNTGELFF. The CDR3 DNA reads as TGTGCCAGCAGCGACCAGGGGTTGAACACCGGGGAGCTGTTTTTT.